This TCR beta chain was captured by sequencing in a study of cytomegalovirus exposure and HLA in healthy donors. Produced via immunoSEQ multiplex PCR; TCRdb's table is partial and in-frame only. The sample records approximately 160,000 clones, under 90% being singletons. On this clone itself: Its specificity is unknown.

General study findings and limits: The classifier reportedly diagnosed cytomegalovirus status with high specificity and sensitivity.

Germline values: CDR1 ENHRY, CDR2 SYGVKD. V lost 2 bases and J lost 9, with 8 bases in between. The CDR3 has 11 residues. The sequence was collected from a young man in good health and CMV-seropositive. The chain is built from TRBV10-3 and TRBJ2-7, with a possible D match to TRBD2 (6 bases). Sequenced input: PBMCs. CDR3 bases: TGTGCCATCAGTGAGCCGGGAGCGCAGTACTTC. This sequence encodes CAISEPGAQYF.